This T cell receptor (beta chain) derives from a study of T cell repertoires in cytomegalovirus infection. V was trimmed by 3 bases and J by 4 bases, leaving 8 bases between them. CDR3 size: 13 residues. A remark on this clonotype: Its matching antigen is unknown.

TCRdb recomputed calls from the reads with MiXCR, one row per CDR3 protein. The sample carries about 310,000 distinct CDR3 sequences, 20% to 25% recorded once. Source: cultured PBMCs, taken from culture after CMV antigen stimulation. The chain has TRBV12-3 or TRBV12-4 and TRBJ2-3; either TRBD1 or TRBD2 may fit D (5 bases each). This TCR was recovered from a human donor in good health (CMV status not recorded). Some clones in this sample may be carry-over from other donors' samples. CDR3 nucleotides: TGTGCCAGCAGTTTCCGGGGCCCAGATACGCAGTATTTT. It translates to CASSFRGPDTQYF.